A selection of T cell receptor beta chains follows, all from one sample in a study of blood T cell repertoires in COVID-19. Assay used: immunoSEQ multiplex PCR; TCRdb lists only in-frame clones, some missing. This repertoire shows 20,000 to 30,000 clones, around 60% found once; its top ten account for 7.3%. Sample: peripheral blood. The source of these receptors is a man in his 60s with active or convalescent COVID-19. The CDR3 runs from the conserved cysteine through the conserved F or W. The D gene is left open where the match is weak. Clone size is stated in some rows and not others, as once, few, many or a class when expanded.

J gene	V gene	clone size	D gene	CDR3 length	CDR3 DNA	CDR3 protein
TRBJ1-2	TRBV5-6	few	.	15	TGTGCCAGCAGCTTGTCAGGGACTTCCAACTATGGCTACACCTTC	CASSLSGTSNYGYTF
TRBJ1-2	TRBV6-4	.	.	13	TGTGCCCCCCCAGGGGAGGGTAGAAGTGGCTACACCTTC	CAPPGEGRSGYTF
TRBJ1-1	TRBV6-5	.	.	14	TGTGCCAGCAGCCAAGCTTTGGGGGGCACTGAAGCTTTCTTT	CASSQALGGTEAFF
TRBJ1-2	TRBV14	.	.	16	TGTGCCAGCAGCCAAGTTAAGTCTCTGGGCTATTATGGCTACACCTTC	CASSQVKSLGYYGYTF
TRBJ2-7	TRBV21-1	.	.	16	TGTGCCAGCAGCACCGCAGGGGTTTGGATATCCTACGAGCAGTACTTC	CASSTAGVWISYEQYF
TRBJ1-3	TRBV19	.	TRBD1	15	TGTGCCAGTAGGCCAGGGGGACAGGCCGGAAACACCATATATTTT	CASRPGGQAGNTIYF
TRBJ2-1	TRBV11-2	.	.	14	TGTGCCAGCAGCTTTCAACTAGCTACAGATGAGCAGTTCTTC	CASSFQLATDEQFF
TRBJ2-1	TRBV5-5	.	TRBD2	17	TGTGCCAGCACTGTTAGTACTAGCGTCTACCGGGGCGAGGAGCAGTTCTTC	CASTVSTSVYRGEEQFF
TRBJ2-6	TRBV10-3	.	.	16	TGTGCCATCAGTGAGTCGGGAGTCTCTGGGGCCAACGTCCTGACTTTC	CAISESGVSGANVLTF
TRBJ1-1	TRBV5-1	.	.	12	TGCGCCAGCGGTCGGACAGTTCATGAAGCTTTCTTT	CASGRTVHEAFF
TRBJ2-2	TRBV2	.	.	15	TGTGCCAGCAGTGAAAGGGAGGCGAACACCGGGGAGCTGTTTTTT	CASSEREANTGELFF
TRBJ2-2	TRBV11-2	.	TRBD2	17	TGTGCCAGCAGCTTAGACGGCGGGGGGGTGGACACCGGGGAGCTGTTTTTT	CASSLDGGGVDTGELFF
TRBJ2-7	TRBV2	.	TRBD1	14	TGTGCCAGCAGTGAGGACAGGGTAGCCTACGAGCAGTACTTC	CASSEDRVAYEQYF
TRBJ2-7	TRBV11-2	.	TRBD1	14	TGTGCCAGCGACCGGGACAGCCCCACATACGAGCAGTACTTC	CASDRDSPTYEQYF
TRBJ2-5	TRBV24-1	.	.	18	TGTGCCACCAGTGATAGCTTTACAGGGCCAGCCAAACAAGAGACCCAGTACTTC	CATSDSFTGPAKQETQYF
TRBJ1-3	TRBV3-1/TRBV3-2	.	.	18	TGTGCCAGCAGCCGCCTATCCCCAAATATCTTCTCTGGAAACACCATATATTTT	CASSRLSPNIFSGNTIYF
TRBJ2-3	TRBV10-2	.	.	17	TGCGCCAGCATGAGGGAGTTGCCAAGTCTAGTCACAGATACGCAGTATTTT	CASMRELPSLVTDTQYF
TRBJ1-1	TRBV27	.	.	13	TGTGCCAGCAGCAGGGGCGGGAACACTGAAGCTTTCTTT	CASSRGGNTEAFF
TRBJ2-1	TRBV10-2	.	.	14	TGCGCCAGCTGGACTGCCGTCTCCTACAATGAGCAGTTCTTC	CASWTAVSYNEQFF
TRBJ2-7	TRBV7-3	.	.	16	TGTGCCAGCAGCTTAACCCCTGACAGTCCCGTCCACGAGCAGTACTTC	CASSLTPDSPVHEQYF
TRBJ2-7	TRBV18	.	.	14	TGTGCCAGCTCACCAATGGCGGCAGACTACGAGCAGTACTTC	CASSPMAADYEQYF
TRBJ2-7	TRBV19	.	.	14	TGTGCCAGTAGCTCCTTGGGCGCTCGGTACGAGCAGTACTTC	CASSSLGARYEQYF
TRBJ2-1	TRBV24-1	.	TRBD2	18	TGTGCCACCAGTGCCCCGGGACTAGCGGGGGCAGGGGTCGATGAGCAGTTCTTC	CATSAPGLAGAGVDEQFF
TRBJ1-2	TRBV5-8	few	.	15	TGTGCCAGCAGCTTGGAGAGGGGGGGATCAGGAGGCTACACCTTC	CASSLERGGSGGYTF
TRBJ2-2	TRBV4-1	.	.	16	TGCGCCAGCAGCCAAGTGGGCAGGGGTAACACCGGGGAGCTGTTTTTT	CASSQVGRGNTGELFF
TRBJ2-7	TRBV9	.	TRBD1	14	TGTGCCAGCAGCGTGGGGACAGCCTCCTACGAGCAGTACTTC	CASSVGTASYEQYF
TRBJ2-1	TRBV24-1	few	TRBD2	15	TGTGCCACCAGTGACCCTGTGGTGGGGGGGAATGAGCAGTTCTTC	CATSDPVVGGNEQFF
TRBJ1-4	TRBV19	.	TRBD1	15	TGTGCCAGTAGTCGACAGGGTATCGGTAATGAAAAACTGTTTTTT	CASSRQGIGNEKLFF
TRBJ1-5	TRBV7-9	.	TRBD1	17	TGTGCCAGCAGCTTATTACTCGGACAGGGCAAGGATCAGCCCCAGCATTTT	CASSLLLGQGKDQPQHF
TRBJ1-3	TRBV5-1	few	.	15	TGCGCCAGCAGCTTGCAGGGGATCACTGGAAACACCATATATTTT	CASSLQGITGNTIYF
TRBJ2-7	TRBV2	few	TRBD2	17	TGTGCCAGCAGAGCCGGGACTAGCGGGAGTAAAATCCACGAGCAGTACTTC	CASRAGTSGSKIHEQYF
TRBJ1-1	TRBV18	.	TRBD1	12	TGTGCCAGCTCACTTGGACAGGGGAGAGCTTTCTTT	CASSLGQGRAFF
TRBJ2-4	TRBV7-9	.	.	14	TGTGCCAGCGGAGGGGGCCCGGCCAAAAACATTCAGTACTTC	CASGGGPAKNIQYF
TRBJ2-6	TRBV10-3	.	.	14	TGTGCCATCAGTTCGGGGGCTGGGGCCAACGTCCTGACTTTC	CAISSGAGANVLTF
TRBJ1-1	TRBV18	.	TRBD1	14	TGTGCCAGCTCACCTTATCAGGGGGCCCCTGAAGCTTTCTTT	CASSPYQGAPEAFF
TRBJ1-3	TRBV6-5	.	.	14	TGTGCCAGCTTGCGGGGAGCGGGAGGAAACACCATATATTTT	CASLRGAGGNTIYF
TRBJ2-7	TRBV19	.	.	14	TGTGCCAGTAGTATTGAAGGGAGTCTCTACGAGCAGTACTTC	CASSIEGSLYEQYF
TRBJ1-2	TRBV11-2	.	.	14	TGTGCCAGCAGCGTAGGACTGGTGGGCTATGGCTACACCTTC	CASSVGLVGYGYTF